Sequencing of this T cell receptor beta chain was carried out in a study of T cells in Graves' hyperthyroidism and ophthalmopathy (dated by TCRdb to the late 2010s). About the study as a whole: Peripheral blood was sampled at the time of initial diagnosis, prior to any treatment. To identify distinguishing TCR V-J signatures, a discovery cohort of some 99 patients was used, comprising roughly 45 with Graves' ophthalmopathy and some 57 with stable Graves' hyperthyroidism. Whether ophthalmopathy could be predicted prospectively was tested in an independent validation cohort made up of under 20 hyperthyroidism patients plus 17 patients who later progressed to ophthalmopathy. The roughly 91 discovery patients were randomly divided into training and test sets at a 7:3 ratio. The study also compared thyroid tissue and blood T-cell repertoires from five or six Graves' hyperthyroidism patients. After blood sampling, hyperthyroidism patients were treated with methimazole at a starting dose of 30 mg daily, and ophthalmopathy patients were treated with high-dose intravenous methylprednisolone. According to the paper, TCR Vbeta CDR3 sequencing was carried out on approximately 140 peripheral blood samples, which came from approximately 43 ophthalmopathy, 75 to 80 hyperthyroidism and about 17 progressor patients. Findings and caveats that apply to the study as a whole: During validation, the model predicted progression to ophthalmopathy a median of approximately 7 months ahead of onset, with almost 71% sensitivity and about 72% specificity. Sample size was not statistically predetermined, and blinding of investigators to group allocation was not performed. A 13 V-J signature model separated ophthalmopathy from stable hyperthyroidism, with approximately 86% sensitivity and 81.08% specificity in cross-validation and 80%/75% in testing. Most expanded thyroid clonotypes (frequency above 0.001) were also found in blood, which suggests that blood repertoires may mirror thyroid immune responses.

Amplification of TCR beta CDR3 regions was carried out from RNA transcripts. The first round of RT-PCR for the TCR CDR3 was performed with the HTBI primer set and the Qiagen OneStep RT-PCR kit. A second multiplex PCR round built the libraries, followed by size selection and purification. Paired-end sequencing of the libraries was performed with 100 bp reads on an Illumina HiSeq2000. As for how the authors treated the data: SOAPnuke was used to process the raw data, with reads discarded if the reads contained adapters or uncalled bases, had a mean Phred below 15, or lacked an exact constant-primer or identifier match. High-quality paired reads were merged using COPE v1.2.5, and each unique nucleotide sequence was defined as a clonotype. MiTCR v1.1 was used to align clonotypes to the IMGT TRBV, TRBD and TRBJ reference segments. The analysis included only V-J combinations with a frequency above 0.0001, which together covered over 98% of the repertoires. The TCS score was defined as F50 (clonal expansion) divided by E x V (chaos), with BLOSUM62-based TCRdist calculated between CDR3 peptides within each V-J. Welch's t-statistics and random forest reduced roughly 530 V-J features to some 14, which were used in a naive Bayes classifier (R e1071). TCRdb handled the public reads itself, with Q25 trimming in fastp and clone calling in MiXCR, and kept productive beta chains. CDR3 protein sequences are deduplicated, and each keeps its most common genes and DNA. Here the V and J calls rest on TCRdb's processing, not on the authors' analysis. The sample yields around 400,000 distinct CDR3 sequences; less than 15% were counted once. Jointly, the top ten make up 9.2% of the sample.

Graves' hyperthyroidism was defined as stable when no progression to ophthalmopathy occurred over 18 months of follow-up. The hyperthyroidism patients were between 18 and 65 years old and newly diagnosed, with a disease duration of less than 2 months. Patients with uncontrolled infections, other autoimmune diseases, pregnancy or lactation were excluded. Diagnoses were established on the basis of clinical symptoms, serum thyroxine and TRAb, thyroid ultrasound, and orbital computed tomography. PBMCs were separated from approximately 9.9 ml of fresh peripheral blood using Ficoll-Paque density gradient centrifugation. Total RNA was extracted with Trizol reagent, and quality was checked on an Agilent 2100 Bioanalyzer. V gives up 0 bases and J gives up 3 bases, and the segment between their germline ends measures 9 bases. CDR1 is given as SGDLS and CDR2 as YYNGEE, both from the germline V gene. The CDR3, from cysteine to phenylalanine, totals 15 residues. Here the CDR3 DNA is all that survives: 45 bases in frame from base 1.

On this clonotype: The antigen it binds to is not known. Within one base of it there is no much larger clone, and no base qualities were kept.

Input material: blood. The source of this sequence is a woman aged 18-30 years with Graves' hyperthyroidism. This sequence uses TRBV9 and TRBJ2-2, with the D gene call left open. The CDR3 corresponds to CASSVGRAYTGELFF. The DNA sequence follows: TGTGCCAGCAGCGTAGGACGTGCGTACACCGGGGAGCTGTTTTTT. The full variable domain, completed from the reference TRBV9 and TRBJ2-2 proteins outside the CDR3, reads DSGVTQTPKHLITATGQRVTLRCSPRSGDLSVYWYQQSLDQGLQFLIQYYNGEERAKGNILERFSAQQFPDLHSELNLSSLELGDSALYFCASSVGRAYTGELFFGEGSRLTVL.